The present TCR beta chain was sequenced within a study of neurological immune-mediated disorders. General observations from the study: When repertoires were grouped phylogenetically, those of 18 of 34 multiple sclerosis patients fell into one related-CDR3 cluster, a possible signature.

cDNA was made by 5'RACE with 10-nucleotide random UMIs. Every sequencing run returned over 200 million TCR-beta sequences, which were derived from 15-18 subjects. TCRdb used MiXCR to reprocess the 5' RACE reads, holding one entry per CDR3 protein. The data hold about 66,000 distinct CDR3 sequences, with 3.9% observed a single time. This clonotype was seen at least ten times. What it recognizes is unknown. CDR3 length: 17 amino acids. J lost 7 bases, V lost 2 bases, and 7 bases had no gene match. Germline CDR1 and CDR2: ENHRY and SYGVKD. The sequence derives from a man aged 30-40 years with multiple sclerosis. The rearrangement links TRBV10-3 to TRBJ1-6; 11 bases fit TRBD1. Sequencing input: PBMCs. CDR3 DNA: TGTGCCATCAGTGAGCCCCAGGACAGGGGGCCAAATTCACCCCTCCACTTT. Translated: CAISEPQDRGPNSPLHF.